This paragraph reports one TCR beta chain. Its antigen is not identified. One end of the junction varies from germline; a read error may be responsible. CDR1 is SQVTM, CDR2 ANQGSEA, per germline. This CDR3 comprises 14 residues. The tissue used was unsorted bulk material of about 19-30 mg. RNA and DNA were co-extracted from it with the AllPrep DNA/RNA mini kit. The study enrolled treatment-naive patients with chronic HBV infection. Researchers generated TCR beta cDNA from about 530 ng of total RNA, relying on a constant-region primer. Slightly modified ARM-PCR, run as three nested multiplex PCR rounds, produced the TCR beta libraries. Researchers ran the first two PCR rounds for 10 cycles each with TRBV1-TRBV30 forward primers and a C-beta reverse primer. MiXCR, applied by TCRdb to the multiplex PCR reads, yields one record per CDR3 protein. Of under 90,000 distinct CDR3 sequences in the sample, 72% were seen once.

The data are from a study of tumor-infiltrating lymphocytes in primary liver carcinoma. Regarding the study as a whole: Compared with tumor region pairs, tumor-adjacent and tumor-blood pairs overlapped less.

The TCR originated in a man aged 35-49 years with primary liver carcinoma and hepatitis B virus infection. The sample taken for sequencing was liver tumor tissue from sampling region 1. Specified subset: tumor region T1, superior pole. This sequence joins TRBV29-1 and TRBJ2-3, with D possibly called TRBD1 or TRBD2 (5 bases each). CDR3 nucleotide sequence: TGCAGCGTTGGGGGGACGGGCTCGACAGAAACGCAGTATTTT. This gives the protein CSVGGTGSTETQYF.